The T cell receptor beta chain under discussion was sequenced for a study of blood T cell repertoires in COVID-19. Turning to the study itself: The cDNA or gDNA used as material had been derived from T cells, B-cell-depleted T cells, or PBMCs.

Using immunoSEQ multiplex PCR, the repertoire was profiled, and TCRdb retains in-frame clones only, with some absent. This sample has some 99,000 clones; 75% to 90% occur once, and the top ten carry 1.1%. Trimming removed 6 bases from V and 6 bases from J; junction bases left unmatched: 13. Germline V gene lookup returns CDR1 MNHEY and CDR2 SMNVEV (reference sequence). The CDR3 runs 16 residues. Sequencing was carried out using peripheral blood. The TCR comes from a human donor in a cohort sampled during active COVID-19. The V call is TRBV27, the J call TRBJ1-4, with TRBD1 matching 7 bases. CDR3 region: CASRARSPRGYEKLFF. In DNA, the CDR3 is TGTGCCAGCAGGGCGCGGTCGCCCAGGGGGTATGAAAAACTGTTTTTT.